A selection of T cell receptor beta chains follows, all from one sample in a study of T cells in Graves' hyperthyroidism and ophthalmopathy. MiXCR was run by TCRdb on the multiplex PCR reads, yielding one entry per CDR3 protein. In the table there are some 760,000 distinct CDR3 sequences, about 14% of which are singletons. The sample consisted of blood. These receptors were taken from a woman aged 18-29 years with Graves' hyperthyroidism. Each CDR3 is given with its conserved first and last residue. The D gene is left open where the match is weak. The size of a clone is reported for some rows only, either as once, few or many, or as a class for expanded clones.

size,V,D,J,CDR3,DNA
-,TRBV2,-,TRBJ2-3,CASSAPRPDSTDTQYF,TGTGCCAGCAGCGCCCCCCGGCCTGATAGCACAGATACGCAGTATTTT
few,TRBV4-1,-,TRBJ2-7,CASSQDGHSYEQYF,TGCGCCAGCAGCCAAGATGGACATTCCTACGAGCAGTACTTC
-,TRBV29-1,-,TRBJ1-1,CSVEERTANTEAFF,TGCAGCGTTGAAGAAAGGACAGCGAACACTGAAGCTTTCTTT
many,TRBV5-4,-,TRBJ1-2,CASSLDLGYYGYTF,TGTGCCAGCAGCTTGGACTTAGGATACTATGGCTACACCTTC
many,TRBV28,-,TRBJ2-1,CATTGRAGSHNEQFF,TGTGCCACCACTGGGCGGGCTGGCTCCCACAATGAGCAGTTCTTC
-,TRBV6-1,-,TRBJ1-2,CASTKGPGYGYTF,TGTGCCAGCACGAAGGGGCCGGGGTATGGCTACACCTTC
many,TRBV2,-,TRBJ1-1,CASSPPDRFYTEAFF,TGTGCCAGCAGCCCCCCAGACAGATTTTACACTGAAGCTTTCTTT
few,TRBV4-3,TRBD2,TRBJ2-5,CASSQETSGSQETQYF,TGCGCCAGCAGCCAAGAAACTAGCGGGAGCCAAGAGACCCAGTACTTC
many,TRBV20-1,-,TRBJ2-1,CSARVVNEQFF,TGCAGTGCTAGGGTGGTGAATGAGCAGTTCTTC
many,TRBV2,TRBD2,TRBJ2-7,CASSQPRGYASGRWGSYEQYF,TGTGCCAGCAGTCAACCAAGAGGATACGCTAGCGGGAGATGGGGGTCCTACGAGCAGTACTTC
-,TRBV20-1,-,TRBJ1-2,CSATNGGLRGYTF,TGCAGTGCCACAAACGGGGGGCTACGTGGCTACACCTTC
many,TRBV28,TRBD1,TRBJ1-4,CASNIAGTGNEKLFF,TGTGCCAGCAATATCGCCGGGACAGGAAATGAAAAACTGTTTTTT
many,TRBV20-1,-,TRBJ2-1,CSARAGISYNEQFF,TGCAGTGCTAGAGCAGGGATCTCCTACAATGAGCAGTTCTTC
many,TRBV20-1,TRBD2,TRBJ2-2,CSARGSGYTGELFF,TGCAGTGCTAGAGGTAGCGGGTACACCGGGGAGCTGTTTTTT
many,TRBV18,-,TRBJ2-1,CASSALSSYNEQFF,TGTGCCAGCTCAGCCCTGAGCTCCTACAATGAGCAGTTCTTC
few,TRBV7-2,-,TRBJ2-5,CASSLSRDSETQYF,TGTGCCAGCAGCTTATCCCGGGATTCTGAGACCCAGTACTTC
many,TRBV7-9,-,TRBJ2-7,CASSQRTDFYEQYF,TGTGCCAGCAGCCAAAGGACAGACTTCTACGAGCAGTACTTC
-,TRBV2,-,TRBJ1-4,CASLSHRTVTNEKLFF,TGTGCCAGCCTATCCCACCGAACAGTAACTAATGAAAAACTGTTTTTT
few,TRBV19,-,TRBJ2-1,CASSRMAYNEQFF,TGTGCCAGTAGTAGAATGGCCTACAATGAGCAGTTCTTC
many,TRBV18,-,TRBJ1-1,CASSPLQNTEAFF,TGTGCCAGCTCACCACTGCAGAACACTGAAGCTTTCTTT
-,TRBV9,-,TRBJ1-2,CASSARSGRPFGYGYTF,TGTGCCAGCAGCGCGCGATCCGGGCGGCCCTTTGGTTATGGCTACACCTTC
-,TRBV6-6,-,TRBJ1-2,CASSYSPGPYGYTF,TGTGCCAGCAGTTACTCCCCCGGGCCGTATGGCTACACCTTC
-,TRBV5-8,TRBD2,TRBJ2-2,CASSSSGRAAGELFF,TGTGCCAGCAGCAGTAGCGGGAGGGCTGCCGGGGAGCTGTTTTTT
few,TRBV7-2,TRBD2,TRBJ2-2,CASSSERTSGRVYTGELFF,TGTGCCAGCAGCTCGGAGAGGACTAGCGGGAGGGTGTACACCGGGGAGCTGTTTTTT
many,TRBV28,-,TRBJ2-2,CASSSPRASQNTGELFF,TGTGCCAGCAGTTCCCCACGGGCCAGCCAGAACACCGGGGAGCTGTTTTTT
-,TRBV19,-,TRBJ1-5,CATKTGAGPQHF,TGTGCCACAAAGACCGGGGCCGGGCCCCAGCATTTT
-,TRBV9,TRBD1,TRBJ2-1,CASSVVQGAYNEQFF,TGTGCCAGCAGCGTTGTACAGGGGGCCTACAATGAGCAGTTCTTC
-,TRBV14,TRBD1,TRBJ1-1,CASSPTGASTEAFF,TGTGCCAGCAGCCCGACAGGGGCGTCCACTGAAGCTTTCTTT
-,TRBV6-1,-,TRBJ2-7,CATVPGVFDEQYF,TGTGCCACCGTCCCGGGAGTCTTCGACGAGCAGTACTTC
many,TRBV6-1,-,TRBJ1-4,CASRLIVATNEKLFF,TGTGCCAGCAGACTTATAGTTGCAACTAATGAAAAACTGTTTTTT
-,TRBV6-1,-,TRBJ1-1,CASRVGQTSMNTEAFF,TGTGCCAGCAGAGTAGGACAGACTTCCATGAACACTGAAGCTTTCTTT
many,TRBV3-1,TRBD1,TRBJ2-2,CASSQAGGTGTSGELFF,TGTGCCAGCAGCCAAGCGGGCGGGACAGGCACATCCGGGGAGCTGTTTTTT
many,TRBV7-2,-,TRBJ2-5,CASSLFGRAEETQYF,TGTGCCAGCAGCTTATTTGGGCGGGCAGAAGAGACCCAGTACTTC
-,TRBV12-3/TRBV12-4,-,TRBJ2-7,CASSLRQISYEQYF,TGTGCCAGCAGTTTAAGGCAGATATCCTACGAGCAGTACTTC
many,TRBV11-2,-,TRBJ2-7,CASSLVPASSYEQYF,TGTGCCAGCAGCTTAGTCCCAGCGAGCTCCTACGAGCAGTACTTC
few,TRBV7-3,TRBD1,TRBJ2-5,CASGRTGQETQYF,TGTGCCAGCGGGCGGACAGGGCAAGAGACCCAGTACTTC
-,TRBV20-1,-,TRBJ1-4,CSALGQGLEKLFF,TGCAGTGCTCTCGGGCAGGGGCTTGAAAAACTGTTTTTT
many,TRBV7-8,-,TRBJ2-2,CASSGSGRTGELFF,TGTGCCAGCAGCGGTTCGGGCCGCACCGGGGAGCTGTTTTTT
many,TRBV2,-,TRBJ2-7,CASMESAAWRVYEQYF,TGTGCCAGCATGGAATCAGCGGCCTGGCGGGTGTACGAGCAGTACTTC
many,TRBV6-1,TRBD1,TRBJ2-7,CASRPGQVYEQYF,TGTGCCAGCAGACCGGGACAGGTCTACGAGCAGTACTTC
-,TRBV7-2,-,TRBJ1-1,CASGTAGAKNTEAFF,TGTGCCAGCGGCACAGCGGGGGCGAAGAACACTGAAGCTTTCTTT
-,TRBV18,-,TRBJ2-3,CASSPSIIGTDTQYF,TGTGCCAGCTCACCATCCATAATAGGGACAGATACGCAGTATTTT
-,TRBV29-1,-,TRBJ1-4,CSGTTGLGEKLFF,TGCAGCGGGACGACAGGATTAGGCGAAAAACTGTTTTTT
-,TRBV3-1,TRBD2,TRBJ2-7,CASSRAGGSEQYF,TGTGCCAGCAGCCGGGCGGGAGGATCGGAGCAGTACTTC
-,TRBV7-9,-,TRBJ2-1,CASSFLEPGLVNEQFF,TGTGCCAGCAGCTTTTTGGAGCCGGGACTCGTTAATGAGCAGTTCTTC
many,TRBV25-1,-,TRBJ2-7,CASRAFQGTEQYF,TGTGCCAGCAGAGCGTTCCAGGGAACCGAGCAGTACTTC
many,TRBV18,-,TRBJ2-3,CASSPEVNTDTQYF,TGTGCCAGCTCACCAGAAGTAAACACAGATACGCAGTATTTT
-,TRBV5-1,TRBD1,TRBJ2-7,CASSSLPGQGSEEQYF,TGCGCCAGCAGCTCGCTACCGGGACAGGGTTCCGAAGAGCAGTACTTC
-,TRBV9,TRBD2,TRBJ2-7,CASSAYGTSGRVPYNEQYF,TGTGCCAGCAGCGCCTACGGGACTAGCGGGAGGGTGCCCTACAATGAGCAGTACTTC